This T cell receptor beta chain was profiled in a study of graft-versus-host responses after intestinal transplantation. The overall study: Transplant types were multivisceral, liver-intestinal, or isolated intestinal. Study results and caveats: Ileal or blood samples showed some GvH clones first, and such clones were also found in recipient marrow.

Notes on this clone: As yet, its antigen is unknown.

The repertoire was sequenced with immunoSEQ multiplex PCR; TCRdb's copy has only in-frame clones and lacks some. The sample has some 39,000 clones; approximately 95% are singletons. The receptor's source is a human donor who was the organ donor for an intestinal transplant. The input for sequencing was unstimulated CD8+ T cells sorted from spleen or lymph node cells, taken before transplant.

The CDR3 sequence: CASSEIGGRQGYTEAFF. The CDR3 nucleotides are TGCGCCAGCAGTGAAATAGGAGGGAGACAGGGGTACACTGAAGCTTTCTTT. The genes are TRBV10-1 and TRBJ1-1, with TRBD1 matching over 8 bases. Germline V gene data show CDR1 as WNHNN and CDR2 as SYGVQD (reference sequence). The CDR3 sequence is 17 residues long. Trimming removed 3 bases from V and 3 bases from J; junction bases left unmatched: 12.